Below, 10 T cell receptor beta chains from the same sample are listed, as sequenced in a study of T cell clonality in common variable immunodeficiency. The repertoire was sequenced with immunoSEQ multiplex PCR; TCRdb's copy has only in-frame clones and lacks some. The sample shows approximately 44,000 clones, none of them appearing just once. Sequencing used peripheral blood mononuclear cells. These receptors all stem from a person between 18 and 75 years old in good health.

Many counts were recorded for this clone. The read ends 3 residues before the CDR3 terminus; that terminus is restored from the germline J gene. This chain joins TRBV6-4 and TRBJ1-2; possible D gene TRBD1, 5 bases. V was cut by 8 bases and J by 4 bases, with 11 bases left in between. Per germline, CDR1 MRHNA and CDR2 SNTAGT. The length of the CDR3 is 12 residues. The CDR3 reads CASVRGGYGYTF. CDR3 DNA, as far as it was read: TGTGCCAGCGTTAGGGGCGGCTATGGC.

This clone was recorded many times. The CDR3 end lies 3 residues beyond the end of the read and is filled in from the germline J gene. This rearrangement joins TRBV6-2 or TRBV6-3 to TRBJ1-1, with 9 positions matching TRBD1. Germline V lookup: CDR1 MNHEY, CDR2 SVGEGT. CDR3 length: 15 amino acids. Losses at the gene ends were 7 bases for V and 5 bases for J; bases not matched to a gene: 11. Partial CDR3 DNA: TGTGCCAGCAACCACCAACAGGGGGCGCTAACTGAA. It yields the protein CASNHQQGALTE. The full CDR3 protein reads CASNHQQGALTEAFF.

This clone was recorded at least ten times. The read ends 3 residues shy of where the CDR3 ends; the end is completed using the germline J gene. This rearrangement joins TRBV7-2 to TRBJ2-3; TRBD2 matches 7 bases. This CDR3 spans 15 amino acids. Per the germline V gene, CDR1 is SGHTA and CDR2 is FQGNSA. V trimming: 5 bases; J trimming: 5 bases; junction bases outside the gene matches: 10. The sequenced part of the CDR3 DNA is TGTGCCAGCAGCCCCGGGGGGAGGGCTTTAGATACG. Protein sequence: CASSPGGRALDT. The whole CDR3 region reads CASSPGGRALDTQYF.

This clone occurred many times. The CDR3 is cut off 3 residues early in the read; its end comes from the germline J gene. This chain connects TRBV20-1 to TRBJ2-4, with 7 bases that match TRBD2. The CDR3 runs to 13 residues. Germline V CDR1 and CDR2: DFQATT, SNEGSKA (reference sequence). Trimming at V came to 6 bases and at J to 7 bases, leaving 9 bases not matched to a gene. CDR3 region: CSAPRQRGNIQYF. The sequenced part of the CDR3 DNA is TGCAGTGCCCCGAGACAGCGGGGTAACATT.

This clone showed up many times. Read data end 3 residues before the CDR3 end; the end is taken from the germline J gene. The chain has TRBV30 and TRBJ1-3; D gene uncertain. V shed 2 bases and J shed 0 bases, with 11 bases lying between them. The CDR3 spans 15 residues. Germline V gene sequence: CDR1 GTSNPN, CDR2 SVGIG (reference sequence). CDR3 bases read: TGTGCCTGGAGTAGAGCGGGGAACTCTGGAAACACC. Its protein is CAWSRAGNSGNT. The entire CDR3 sequence reads CAWSRAGNSGNTIYF. The full variable domain, rest sourced from reference TRBV30 and TRBJ1-3, is SQTIHQWPATLVQPVGSPLSLECTVEGTSNPNLYWYRQAAGRGLQLLFYSVGIGQISSEVPQNLSASRPQDRQFILSSKKLLLSDSGFYLCAWSRAGNSGNTIYFGEGSWLTVV.

This clone was recorded at least ten times. CDR3 DNA (partial): TGCAGTGCTAGTGGGCTAGCGGGGGGGCGTGGAGATACG. Its protein is CSASGLAGGRGDT. From start to end, the CDR3 is CSASGLAGGRGDTQYF. This chain connects TRBV20-1 to TRBJ2-3; 12 bases align to TRBD2. Read coverage stops 3 residues before the CDR3 terminus; the germline J gene supplies the remainder. The CDR3 has 16 residues. Germline CDR1 is DFQATT and CDR2 is SNEGSKA (reference sequence). Trimming cost V 3 bases and J 5 bases; bases outside gene matches: 9.

This clone was recorded at least ten times. The read comes to an end 3 residues before the CDR3 does, leaving the germline J gene to fill in the end. The chain couples TRBV6-1 to TRBJ2-7, with 8 bases fitting TRBD1. The CDR3 is 15 amino acids. The germline CDR1 and CDR2 sequences are MNHNS and SASEGT. Losses at the gene ends were 1 base for V and 3 bases for J; bases not matched to a gene: 5. The sequenced CDR3 bases are TGTGCCAGCAGTGAAGGGGCAGGGGGCTTCTACGAG. It codes for CASSEGAGGFYE. In full, the CDR3 is CASSEGAGGFYEQYF.

This clone showed up many times. The CDR3 end lies 3 residues beyond the end of the read and is filled in from the germline J gene. The chain has TRBV18 and TRBJ2-3; 13 bases map to TRBD2. In germline, CDR1 is KGHSH, CDR2 LQKENI. The CDR3 covers 16 residues. V lost 1 base, J lost 5 bases, and 3 bases stayed unmatched. CDR3 residues: CASSPRTSGGRDTQYF. The covered CDR3 bases are TGTGCCAGCTCACCACGGACTAGCGGGGGTAGAGATACG.

This clone was counted ten times or more. Read coverage stops 3 residues before the CDR3 terminus; the germline J gene supplies the remainder. V and J are TRBV5-1 and TRBJ1-1; D perhaps matches TRBD1 (5 bases). Trimming took 2 bases from V and 1 from J, leaving 21 bases between them. Germline V CDR1 and CDR2: SGHRS, YFSETQ. The CDR3 contains 18 residues. The CDR3: CASSLTGWQGNRNTEAFF. The part of the CDR3 DNA that was read is TGCGCCAGCAGCTTAACCGGATGGCAGGGTAATAGGAACACTGAA.

This clone was detected only a few times. The read ends 3 residues before the CDR3 terminus; that terminus is restored from the germline J gene. J is TRBJ2-3 and V is TRBV7-9; D ambiguous. The CDR3 contains 12 residues. Germline V gene data show CDR1 as SEHNR and CDR2 as FQNEAQ (reference sequence). V was trimmed by 5 bases and J by 2 bases, leaving 5 bases between them. The CDR3 sequence is CASSPFTDTQYF. The sequenced CDR3 bases are TGTGCCAGCAGCCCCTTCACAGATACG.